This TCR beta chain was found in a study of identical twins. General study findings and limits: There were fewer insertions in abundant cord blood beta clonotypes, but memory repertoires showed no such pattern.

V lost 3 bases to trimming and J lost 8 bases, with 12 bases between them. The CDR3 extends over 13 amino acids. As concerns this clonotype: Its antigen is not known.

A universal primer site was incorporated via template switching, and the cDNA contained unique molecular identifiers. TCRdb called the 5' RACE reads again in MiXCR, with one record for every CDR3 protein. The sample comprises approximately 530,000 distinct CDR3 sequences, about a fifth of which are singletons, and around 0.5% rests with the top ten. The sample was also reused in another study, on yellow fever vaccine responses in identical twins.

The sequence was obtained from a young woman in good health. J is TRBJ2-3 and V is TRBV12-3 or TRBV12-4; a weak D match, TRBD2 (5 bases). The sequenced material came from CD4+ T cells sorted from blood. CDR3: CASSLRASATQYF. CDR3 coding DNA: TGTGCCAGCAGTTTGAGGGCGTCTGCTACGCAGTATTTT.